A selection of T cell receptor beta chains follows, all from one sample in a study of T cell repertoires in cytomegalovirus infection. TCRdb redid the calling of the reads with MiXCR, one entry per CDR3 protein. The data hold roughly 500,000 distinct CDR3 sequences, with about 15% observed a single time. Sequenced: CD8+ T cells from PBMCs. The receptors were gathered from a human donor in good health (CMV status not recorded). Some clones in this sample may be carry-over from other donors' samples. Each CDR3 is given with its conserved first and last residue. A D gene is named only where the DNA matches it firmly. The size field is filled for only some rows; it gives once, few, many or a size class.

>NA|TRBJ1-1|many|TRBV12-3/TRBV12-4
TGTGCCAGCAGTTTCGATTCCACTGAAGCTTTCTTT
CASSFDSTEAFF
>TRBD1|TRBJ1-1|NA|TRBV4-1
TGCGCCAGCAGCCAGACGACAGGGCGGACTGAAGCTTTCTTT
CASSQTTGRTEAFF
>NA|TRBJ2-7|few|TRBV9
TGTGCCAGCAGCTCCTCCGGGACACCCACCTCCGGGCAGTACTTC
CASSSSGTPTSGQYF
>TRBD1|TRBJ1-1|many|TRBV7-9
TGTGCCAGCAGCTTAGTGCAGGGGGACACTGAAGCTTTCTTT
CASSLVQGDTEAFF
>NA|TRBJ1-2|NA|TRBV7-9
TGTGCCAGCAGCTCCCCAAAGGGAGGCAACTATGGCTACACCTTC
CASSSPKGGNYGYTF
>NA|TRBJ1-4|few|TRBV19
TGTGCCAGTGGAGGGGCAGCCGCAACTAATGAAAAACTGTTTTTT
CASGGAAATNEKLFF
>NA|TRBJ1-3|many|TRBV7-3
TGTGCCAGCAGCCCAGATGGACAGCGGTTTGGAAACACCATATATTTT
CASSPDGQRFGNTIYF
>NA|TRBJ1-2|many|TRBV27
TGTGCCAGCAGCGTCCGGGGGAACTATGGCTACACCTTC
CASSVRGNYGYTF
>NA|TRBJ1-2|many|TRBV5-5
TGTGCCAGCAGCCCGCAAGGCCGGAACCCGGAGGATGGCTACACCTTC
CASSPQGRNPEDGYTF
>NA|TRBJ2-7|few|TRBV20-1
TGCAGTGCCCCCCGACGAGGGTTAGCCTACGAGCAGTACTTC
CSAPRRGLAYEQYF
>TRBD1|TRBJ1-2|many|TRBV7-6
TGTGCCAGCAGCGAACAGGGGCGAGGCTATGGCTACACCTTC
CASSEQGRGYGYTF
>TRBD2|TRBJ2-7|few|TRBV11-2
TGTGCCAGCAGCTTAGACCCTAGCGGGAGCGGGTACGAGCAGTACTTC
CASSLDPSGSGYEQYF
>NA|TRBJ1-1|NA|TRBV7-9
TGTGCCAGCAGCCCGGGTCCCACTGAAGCTTTCTTT
CASSPGPTEAFF
>NA|TRBJ2-7|NA|TRBV5-6
TGTGCCAGCAGCTTACGCGGGACTGAATCCTACGAGCAGTACTTC
CASSLRGTESYEQYF
>NA|TRBJ2-3|few|TRBV14
TGTGCCAGCAGCCAACTCAGGGGGGGGGACACAGATACGCAGTATTTT
CASSQLRGGDTDTQYF
>TRBD2|TRBJ2-1|NA|TRBV7-6
TGTGCCAGCAGCTTCGAGCTAGCGGGGGAATGTTTCTTC
CASSFELAGECFF
>TRBD1|TRBJ2-7|NA|TRBV27
TGTGCCAGCGGGACAGGGTGGTGGGAGCAGTACTTC
CASGTGWWEQYF
>NA|TRBJ2-7|few|TRBV11-2
TGTGCCAGCAGCAATGGACAGTCCTCCTACGAGCAGTACTTC
CASSNGQSSYEQYF
>NA|TRBJ2-3|NA|TRBV10-3
TGTGCCACCGCGGACACAGATACGCAGTATTTT
CATADTDTQYF
>NA|TRBJ2-7|NA|TRBV5-6
TGTGCCAGCAGCTTAAGAGTGTTGGCCTACGAGCAGTACTTC
CASSLRVLAYEQYF
>NA|TRBJ1-1|few|TRBV25-1
TGTGCCAGCAGTGATCGCCAGGGGCTAGACACTGAAGCTTTCTTT
CASSDRQGLDTEAFF
>NA|TRBJ1-2|few|TRBV20-1
TGCAGTGCTAGAGACCTGGGAGATTGGGGCTACACCTTC
CSARDLGDWGYTF
>NA|TRBJ2-5|few|TRBV20-1
TGCAGTGCTAGTAGCCCCAGCGGGGAGACCCAGTACTTC
CSASSPSGETQYF
>NA|TRBJ1-1|NA|TRBV5-5
TGTGCCAGCAGCTTTAGGACCAACACTGAAGCTTTCTTT
CASSFRTNTEAFF
>TRBD2|TRBJ2-3|many|TRBV7-9
TGTGCCAGCAGCTATTTCACTAGCGGGGGGTTCGCAGATACGCAGTATTTT
CASSYFTSGGFADTQYF
>NA|TRBJ1-5|NA|TRBV6-5
TGTGCCAGCAGTTACTCGATAGGGGGCAATCAGCCCCAGCATTTT
CASSYSIGGNQPQHF
>TRBD2|TRBJ2-3|many|TRBV7-8
TGTGCCAGCAGCCCGGGACTAGCGGGAGGGACATCATCCACAGATACGCAGTATTTT
CASSPGLAGGTSSTDTQYF
>NA|TRBJ1-5|NA|TRBV30
TGTGCCTGGACGCCAGGACATTATAGCAATCAGCCCCAGCATTTT
CAWTPGHYSNQPQHF
>TRBD1|TRBJ1-3|many|TRBV12-3/TRBV12-4
TGTGCCAGCAGTTATAGCGGGGGACAGGCCAGTGGAAACACCATATATTTT
CASSYSGGQASGNTIYF
>TRBD1|TRBJ1-2|few|TRBV2
TGTGCCAGCAGGTCCGGGACAGGGCTTAACTATGGCTACACCTTC
CASRSGTGLNYGYTF
>TRBD2|TRBJ2-5|many|TRBV5-6
TGTGCCAGCAGCTTGGATCCTAGCGGGTTTCTGTACTTC
CASSLDPSGFLYF
>NA|TRBJ2-7|many|TRBV4-1
TGCGCCAGCAGCCGCACCGGACAGAGCTCCTACGAGCAGTACTTC
CASSRTGQSSYEQYF
>NA|TRBJ1-5|many|TRBV12-3/TRBV12-4
TGTGCCAGCAGCCCTCTCCTGGACAGCCAGCAGCCCCAGCATTTT
CASSPLLDSQQPQHF
>NA|TRBJ2-1|many|TRBV4-1
TGCGCCAGCAGCCAGGGGGTGGGAGACAATGAGCAGTTCTTC
CASSQGVGDNEQFF
>NA|TRBJ2-7|many|TRBV6-5
TGTGCCAGCAGTTACCGCTCCCTAACCTACGAGCAGTACTTC
CASSYRSLTYEQYF
>NA|TRBJ2-1|NA|TRBV27
TGTGCCAGCAGTTTTACTCAGGATGAGCAGTTCTTC
CASSFTQDEQFF
>NA|TRBJ1-1|NA|TRBV6-8
TGTGCCAGCAGAGGGGAGTCGGGCGTGATAACTGAAGCTTTCTTT
CASRGESGVITEAFF
>TRBD2|TRBJ2-7|NA|TRBV5-6
TGTGCCAGCAGCACCGGGACTAAACTTGCCGAGCAGTACTTC
CASSTGTKLAEQYF
>TRBD1|TRBJ1-1|many|TRBV4-2
TGTGCCAGCAGCCAAGATTTTGGGGATAACAGGGGCAAAGACACTGAAGCTTTCTTT
CASSQDFGDNRGKDTEAFF
>TRBD1|TRBJ1-2|NA|TRBV29-1
TGCAGCGTTGAGCCGGGACAGGGTGTCCCTTATGGCTACACCTTC
CSVEPGQGVPYGYTF
>TRBD2|TRBJ2-7|many|TRBV11-2
TGTGCCAGCAGCTTAGTCCGACTAGCTCGGGAGCAGTACTTC
CASSLVRLAREQYF
>NA|TRBJ1-1|many|TRBV5-1
TGCGCCAGCAGCTTGAAAACCTTGGTCTCTGGGAACACTGAAGCTTTCTTT
CASSLKTLVSGNTEAFF
>NA|TRBJ2-7|few|TRBV29-1
TGCAGCGTTGAAGATCCAGGGGGGGACTCCTACGAGCAGTACTTC
CSVEDPGGDSYEQYF
>TRBD2|TRBJ2-3|few|TRBV28
TGTGCCAGCACCCCGGCTAGCGGACCCACAGATACGCAGTATTTT
CASTPASGPTDTQYF
>NA|TRBJ2-4|many|TRBV28
TGTGCCAGCAGTTTCCGCGGAAGGGCCGAAAACATTCAGTACTTC
CASSFRGRAENIQYF
>NA|TRBJ1-1|many|TRBV7-8
TGTGCCAGCAGCTTAGCATCGGCAGGGTGGGCGAACACTGAAGCTTTCTTT
CASSLASAGWANTEAFF
>NA|TRBJ1-6|NA|TRBV5-6
TGTGCCAGCAGCCCGGAGGGGGGAAGCTCCTATAATTCACCCCTCCACTTT
CASSPEGGSSYNSPLHF
>NA|TRBJ1-4|many|TRBV7-8
TGTGCCAGCAGCTTAGCGCAAGGATTTGCAACTAATGAAAAACTGTTTTTT
CASSLAQGFATNEKLFF
>TRBD1|TRBJ1-1|NA|TRBV3-1
TGTGCCAGCAGCAAAACCGTGGGACAGGGGAACACTGAAGCTTTCTTT
CASSKTVGQGNTEAFF
>NA|TRBJ1-1|NA|TRBV2
TGTGCCAGCCTTTTTGGAGGGGCCACTGAAGCTTTCTTT
CASLFGGATEAFF